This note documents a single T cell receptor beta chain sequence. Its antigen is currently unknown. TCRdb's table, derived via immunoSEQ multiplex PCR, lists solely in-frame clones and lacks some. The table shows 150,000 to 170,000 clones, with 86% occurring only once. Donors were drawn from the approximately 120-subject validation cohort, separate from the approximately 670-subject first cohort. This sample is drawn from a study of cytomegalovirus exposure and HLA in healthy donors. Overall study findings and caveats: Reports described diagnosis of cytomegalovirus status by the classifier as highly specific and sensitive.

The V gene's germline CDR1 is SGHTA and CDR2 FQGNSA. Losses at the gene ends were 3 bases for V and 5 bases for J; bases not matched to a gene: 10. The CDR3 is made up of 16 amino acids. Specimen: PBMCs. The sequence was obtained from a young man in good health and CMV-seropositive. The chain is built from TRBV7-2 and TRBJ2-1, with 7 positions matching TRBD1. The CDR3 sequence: CASSLLGQRFNNEQFF. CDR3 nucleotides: TGTGCCAGCAGCTTGTTGGGACAGCGTTTTAACAATGAGCAGTTCTTC.